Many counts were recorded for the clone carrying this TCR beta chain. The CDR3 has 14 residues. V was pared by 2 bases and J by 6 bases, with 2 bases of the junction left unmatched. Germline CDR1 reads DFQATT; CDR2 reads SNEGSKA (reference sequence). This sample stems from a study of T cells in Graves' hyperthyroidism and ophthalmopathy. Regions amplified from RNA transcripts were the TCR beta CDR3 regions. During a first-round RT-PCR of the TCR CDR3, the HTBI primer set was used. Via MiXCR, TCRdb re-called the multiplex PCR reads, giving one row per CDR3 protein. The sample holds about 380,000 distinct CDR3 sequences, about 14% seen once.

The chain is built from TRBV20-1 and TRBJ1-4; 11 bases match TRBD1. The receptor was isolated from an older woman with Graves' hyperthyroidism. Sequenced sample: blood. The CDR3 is CSARRDRGDEKLFF. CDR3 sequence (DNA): TGCAGTGCTAGAAGGGACAGGGGGGATGAAAAACTGTTTTTT.